One sample yielded the 21 T cell receptor beta chains listed below, sequenced in a study of early T cells in non-severe SARS-CoV-2 infection. TCRdb processed the 5' RACE reads anew with MiXCR; each CDR3 protein has one entry. The data contain almost 30,000 distinct CDR3 sequences, less than 6.5% of them singletons. The sequenced sample consisted of whole blood. These receptors all come from an adult who was a healthcare worker with PCR-confirmed SARS-CoV-2 infection or an uninfected control (not recorded which).

This chain links TRBV7-9 with TRBJ1-4, with unresolved D. The CDR3 length is 17 residues. Germline CDR1 is SEHNR and CDR2 is FQNEAQ (reference sequence). V shed 2 bases and J shed 0 bases, with 13 bases lying between them. CDR3 DNA sequence: TGTGCCAGCAGCTTACTTGCCGGGATTACAACTAATGAAAAACTGTTTTTT. This encodes CASSLLAGITTNEKLFF.

This clonotype is deemed medium-sized. This chain joins TRBV20-1 and TRBJ2-1; TRBD1 or TRBD2 may be the D gene (6 bases each). Germline CDR1 and CDR2: DFQATT and SNEGSKA (reference sequence). This CDR3 comprises 16 residues. V lost 0 bases and J lost 3, with 15 bases in between. The CDR3 DNA reads as TGCAGTGCTAGAGATTTCGGGGGCTTGGTCTACAATGAGCAGTTCTTC. Amino acid sequence: CSARDFGGLVYNEQFF.

This clonotype was seen many times. V usage is TRBV4-3 and J usage is TRBJ2-1, with 13 bases identical to TRBD2. Trimming took 6 bases from V and 10 from J; bases not matched to a gene: 15. The CDR3 spans 17 residues. The germline V gene encodes CDR1 LGHNA and CDR2 YSLEER. Written as DNA, the CDR3 is TGCGCCAGCAGACACCTTCTGACTAGCGGGGGGCCAACAGAGCAGTTCTTC. It is translated as CASRHLLTSGGPTEQFF.

By sample share, this clonotype is medium-sized (0.01 to 0.1%). The chain has TRBV6-6 and TRBJ1-1; no definite D call. There are 12 residues in the CDR3. The germline V gene has CDR1 MNHNY and CDR2 SVGAGI (reference sequence). V lost 6 bases, J lost 4 bases, and 9 bases lay in between. The CDR3 is CASRPPGTEAFF. CDR3 coding DNA: TGTGCCAGCAGACCCCCAGGCACTGAAGCTTTCTTT.

This chain joins TRBV10-3 and TRBJ2-2; 8 bases align to TRBD1. Germline values: CDR1 ENHRY, CDR2 SYGVKD. With V trimmed by 0 bases and J by 6 bases, 3 bases remained unmatched. This CDR3 has 15 amino acids. The CDR3 DNA reads TGTGCCATCAGTGAGTCTACAGGGGGTTCCGGGGAGCTGTTTTTT. Translating it yields CAISESTGGSGELFF.

A single count supports this clonotype. This may stem from a read error, because a much larger clone lies one nucleotide away. The gene calls are TRBV5-1 and TRBJ1-1; maybe TRBD1 (5 bases). In germline, CDR1 is SGHRS, CDR2 YFSETQ. Trimming pared 4 bases from V and 3 bases from J, leaving 16 bases between. The CDR3 loop spans 15 amino acids. The CDR3 nucleotides read TGCGCCAGCAGCCCCCGGACATACTGGGACACTGAAGCTTTCTTT. Its protein is CASSPRTYWDTEAFF.

This clonotype was found many times. The chain recombines TRBV13 with TRBJ2-1; 9 bases line up with TRBD1. The CDR3 has 13 residues. Germline lookup yields CDR1 PRHDT and CDR2 FYEKMQ (reference sequence). V was pared by 5 bases and J by 9 bases, with 5 bases of the junction left unmatched. DNA of the CDR3: TGTGCCAGCAGCCCACAGGGGGCTGGTGAGCAGTTCTTC. Translation gives CASSPQGAGEQFF.

The sample holds many counts of this clonotype. The rearrangement links TRBV4-3 to TRBJ1-6; 7 bases fit TRBD1. The CDR3 runs 14 residues. CDR1 and CDR2 (germline): LGHNA, YSLEER. Losses at the gene ends were 6 bases for V and 7 bases for J; bases not matched to a gene: 6. Written as DNA, the CDR3 is TGCGCCAGCAGGTGGGACAGTGGAAATTCACCCCTCCACTTT. Its translation: CASRWDSGNSPLHF.

This clonotype was recorded at least ten times. The chain carries TRBV12-3 or TRBV12-4 and TRBJ2-7; tentatively, D is TRBD1 or TRBD2 (5 bases each). Trimming removed 5 bases from V and 6 bases from J, with 17 bases in between. The CDR3 length is 14 residues. Here the CDR3 DNA reads TGTGCCAGCAGTGCCTCCGGGACCCTGAGCGAGCAGTACTTC. Its protein is CASSASGTLSEQYF.

This clonotype was picked up many times. The chain uses TRBV19 and TRBJ2-3; 8 nucleotides agree with TRBD1. J was trimmed by 4 bases and V by 7 bases; bases with no gene match: 7. Germline CDR1 is LNHDA and CDR2 is SQIVND (reference sequence). The CDR3 loop spans 14 amino acids. The CDR3, as DNA: TGTGCCAGTAAGGACAGGGTAGGGGCAGATACGCAGTATTTT. This sequence encodes CASKDRVGADTQYF.

This clonotype was picked up a small number of times. The V call is TRBV20-1, the J call TRBJ2-7, with D possibly called TRBD1 or TRBD2 (5 bases each). V was clipped by 8 bases and J by 2 bases, with 16 bases between them. Germline-derived CDR1 and CDR2 are DFQATT and SNEGSKA (reference sequence). The CDR3 contains 13 residues. This CDR3 reads CSQLGDTTYEQYF. CDR3 bases: TGCAGTCAACTAGGGGATACCACCTACGAGCAGTACTTC.

This clonotype was counted only a few times. The rearrangement links TRBV7-9 to TRBJ1-5, with 7 bases identical to TRBD1. Germline lookup yields CDR1 SEHNR and CDR2 FQNEAQ (reference sequence). Trimming at V came to 0 bases and at J to 4 bases, leaving 3 bases not matched to a gene. The CDR3 covers 15 residues. The CDR3 nucleotides read TGTGCCAGCAGCTTAGCCGACAGGGTTAATCAGCCCCAGCATTTT. This gives the protein CASSLADRVNQPQHF.

This clonotype showed up many times. This chain links TRBV29-1 with TRBJ2-3; perhaps TRBD2 as D (6 bases). Trimming removed 5 bases from V and 2 bases from J, with 11 bases in between. The CDR3 runs to 13 residues. Germline V gene sequence: CDR1 SQVTM, CDR2 ANQGSEA. CDR3 DNA sequence: TGCAGCGTTACGGGACTCAACACAGATACGCAGTATTTT. Translating gives CSVTGLNTDTQYF.

The gene calls are TRBV20-1 and TRBJ2-5; D perhaps matches TRBD2 (5 bases). Germline assignment: CDR1 DFQATT and CDR2 SNEGSKA (reference sequence). V was clipped by 3 bases and J by 1 base, with 9 bases between them. The CDR3 contains 13 residues. CDR3 amino acids: CSASSGLQETQYF. The CDR3 DNA sequence: TGCAGTGCTAGTTCCGGACTCCAAGAGACCCAGTACTTC.

The rearrangement joins TRBV4-2 to TRBJ2-5; 8 positions agree with TRBD2. CDR1 is LGHNA and CDR2 is YNFKEQ in the germline V gene. This CDR3 region has 15 residues. V shed 4 bases and J 3 bases; nucleotides not matched to a gene: 7. CDR3 nucleotide sequence: TGTGCCAGCAGCCTCATCTCGGGGGGGGAAGAGACCCAGTACTTC. This sequence encodes CASSLISGGEETQYF.

This clonotype was recorded many times. The chain couples TRBV20-1 to TRBJ2-3; 9 bases map to TRBD2. Germline-derived CDR1 and CDR2 are DFQATT and SNEGSKA (reference sequence). J gave up 7 bases and V 2 bases, and 16 bases lay outside the gene matches. CDR3 length: 17 amino acids. The chain's CDR3 is CSARMLWRGGGPYTQYF. The CDR3 DNA reads TGCAGTGCTAGAATGCTCTGGCGGGGGGGAGGCCCGTATACGCAGTATTTT.

This clonotype was observed many times. The chain uses TRBV5-1 and TRBJ1-1; D gene uncertain. V gave up 3 bases and J gave up 8 bases, with 11 bases separating them. There are 12 residues in the CDR3. In germline, CDR1 is SGHRS, CDR2 YFSETQ. The CDR3 sequence: CASSWTGKEAFF. CDR3 nucleotide sequence: TGCGCCAGCAGCTGGACGGGAAAAGAAGCTTTCTTT. Complete variable domain (other parts from reference TRBV5-1 and TRBJ1-1): KAGVTQTPRYLIKTRGQQVTLSCSPISGHRSVSWYQQTPGQGLQFLFEYFSETQRNKGNFPGRFSGRQFSNSRSEMNVSTLELGDSALYLCASSWTGKEAFFGQGTRLTVV.

This clonotype was picked up many times. The J gene is TRBJ2-3, the V gene TRBV7-8; possible D gene TRBD1, 5 bases. The V gene lost 1 base and the J gene lost 2 bases, with 13 bases spanning the gap. The CDR3 runs 16 residues. Germline V gene sequence: CDR1 SGHVS, CDR2 FQNEAQ. The CDR3 protein is CASSLGRVTATDTQYF. CDR3 bases: TGTGCCAGCAGCTTAGGCAGGGTGACAGCCACAGATACGCAGTATTTT.

This chain joins TRBV19 and TRBJ2-5; possibly TRBD1 for D (6 bases). Germline CDR1 and CDR2: LNHDA and SQIVND (reference sequence). Deletions cut 3 bases from V and 3 bases from J, with 8 bases between. CDR3 size: 13 residues. The CDR3 DNA reads TGTGCCAGTAGTATGGACAGCGAAGAGACCCAGTACTTC. Translation gives CASSMDSEETQYF.

The chain combines TRBV5-1 with TRBJ1-1; D not certain. The length of the CDR3 is 14 residues. V was pared by 4 bases and J by 0 bases, with 10 bases between. The germline gives CDR1 SGHRS, CDR2 YFSETQ. CDR3: CASSREGLNTEAFF. CDR3 bases: TGCGCCAGCAGCCGCGAAGGTCTGAACACTGAAGCTTTCTTT.

This clonotype has a count of ten or more. The chain recombines TRBV4-3 with TRBJ2-3, with a weak D call TRBD1 (5 bases). The CDR3 contains 14 residues. Germline V lookup: CDR1 LGHNA, CDR2 YSLEER. V lost 3 bases and J 5 bases, leaving 12 bases between the germline ends. In DNA, the CDR3 is TGCGCCAGCAGCCACGCTAGACAGCTAGATACGCAGTATTTT. Its translation: CASSHARQLDTQYF.